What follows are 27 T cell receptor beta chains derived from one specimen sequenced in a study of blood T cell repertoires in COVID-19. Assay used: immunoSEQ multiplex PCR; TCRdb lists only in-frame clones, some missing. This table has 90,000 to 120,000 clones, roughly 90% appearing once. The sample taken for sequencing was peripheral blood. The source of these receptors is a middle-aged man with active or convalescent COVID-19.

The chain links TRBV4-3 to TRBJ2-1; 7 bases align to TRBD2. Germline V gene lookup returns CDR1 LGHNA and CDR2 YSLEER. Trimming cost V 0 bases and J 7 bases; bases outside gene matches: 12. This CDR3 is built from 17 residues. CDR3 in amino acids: CASSQDAVTSVGNEQFF. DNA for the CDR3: TGCGCCAGCAGCCAAGATGCTGTCACTAGCGTAGGTAATGAGCAGTTCTTC.

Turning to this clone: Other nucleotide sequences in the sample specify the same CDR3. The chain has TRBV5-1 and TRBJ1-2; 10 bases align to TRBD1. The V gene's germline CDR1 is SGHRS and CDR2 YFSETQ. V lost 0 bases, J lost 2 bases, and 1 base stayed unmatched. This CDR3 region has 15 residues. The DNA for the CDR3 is TGCGCCAGCAGCTTGGGACAGGGGGCCAACTATGGCTACACCTTC. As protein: CASSLGQGANYGYTF.

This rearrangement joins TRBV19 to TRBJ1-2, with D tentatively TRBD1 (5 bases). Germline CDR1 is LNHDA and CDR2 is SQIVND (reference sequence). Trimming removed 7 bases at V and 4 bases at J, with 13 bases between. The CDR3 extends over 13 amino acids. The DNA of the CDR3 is TGTGCCAGTAAACTTAAAGGGGCCTATGGCTACACCTTC. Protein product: CASKLKGAYGYTF.

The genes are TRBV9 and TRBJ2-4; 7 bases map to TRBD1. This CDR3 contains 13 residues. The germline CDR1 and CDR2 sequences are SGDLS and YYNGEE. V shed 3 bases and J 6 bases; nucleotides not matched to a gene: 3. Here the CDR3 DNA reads TGTGCCAGCAGCGGGACAGGCTCAAACATTCAGTACTTC. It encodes CASSGTGSNIQYF.

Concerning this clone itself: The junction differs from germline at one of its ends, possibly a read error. In nucleotides, the CDR3 is TGTGCCAGTAGTTCGACGGCTAGCTCCTACGAGCAGTACTTC. Protein: CASSSTASSYEQYF. V and J are TRBV27 and TRBJ2-7; D gene unclear. Germline V lookup: CDR1 MNHEY, CDR2 SMNVEV (reference sequence). The CDR3 has 14 amino acids.

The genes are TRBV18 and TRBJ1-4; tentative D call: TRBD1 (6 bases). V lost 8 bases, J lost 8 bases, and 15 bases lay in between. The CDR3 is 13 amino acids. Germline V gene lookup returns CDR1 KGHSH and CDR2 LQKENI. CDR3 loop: CASHRELGEKLFF. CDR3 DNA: TGTGCCAGCCACAGGGAATTAGGCGAAAAACTGTTTTTT.

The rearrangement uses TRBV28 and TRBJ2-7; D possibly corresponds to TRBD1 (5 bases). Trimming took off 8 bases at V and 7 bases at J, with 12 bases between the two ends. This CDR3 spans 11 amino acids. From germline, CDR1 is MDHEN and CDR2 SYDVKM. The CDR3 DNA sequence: TGTGCCAGCCAGGGCCTTAGAGAGCAGTACTTC. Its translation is CASQGLREQYF.

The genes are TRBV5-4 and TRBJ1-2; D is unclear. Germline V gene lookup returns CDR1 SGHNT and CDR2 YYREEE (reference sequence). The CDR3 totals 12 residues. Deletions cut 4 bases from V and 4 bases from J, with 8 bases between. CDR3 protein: CASSQQSYGYTF. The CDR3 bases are TGTGCCAGCAGCCAACAAAGCTATGGCTACACCTTC. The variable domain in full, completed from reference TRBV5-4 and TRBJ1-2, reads ETGVTQSPTHLIKTRGQQVTLRCSSQSGHNTVSWYQQALGQGPQFIFQYYREEENGRGNFPPRFSGLQFPNYSSELNVNALELDDSALYLCASSQQSYGYTFGSGTRLTVV.

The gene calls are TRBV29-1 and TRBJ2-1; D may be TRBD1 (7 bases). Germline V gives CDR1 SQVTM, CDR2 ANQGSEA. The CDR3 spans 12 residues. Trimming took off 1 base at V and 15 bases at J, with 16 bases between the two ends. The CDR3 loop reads CSVEASGGGGFF. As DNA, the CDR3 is TGCAGCGTTGAAGCATCCGGAGGGGGCGGGTTCTTC.

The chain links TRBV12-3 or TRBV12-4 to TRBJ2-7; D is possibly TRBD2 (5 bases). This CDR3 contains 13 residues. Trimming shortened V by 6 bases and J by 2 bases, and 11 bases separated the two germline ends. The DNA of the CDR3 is TGTGCCAGCAGCCCTGACTACACCTACGAGCAGTACTTC. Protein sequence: CASSPDYTYEQYF.

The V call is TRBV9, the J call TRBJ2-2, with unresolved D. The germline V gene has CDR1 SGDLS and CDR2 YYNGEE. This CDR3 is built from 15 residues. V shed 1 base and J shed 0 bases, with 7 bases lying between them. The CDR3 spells CASSVLSPNTGELFF. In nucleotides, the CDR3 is TGTGCCAGCAGCGTACTCTCCCCGAACACCGGGGAGCTGTTTTTT.

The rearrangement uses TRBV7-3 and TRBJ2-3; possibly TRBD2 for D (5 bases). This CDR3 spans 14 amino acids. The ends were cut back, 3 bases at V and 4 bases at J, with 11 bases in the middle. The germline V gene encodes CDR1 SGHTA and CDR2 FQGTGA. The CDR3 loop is CASSFPEDPDTQYF. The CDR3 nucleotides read TGTGCCAGCAGCTTTCCGGAGGACCCAGATACGCAGTATTTT.

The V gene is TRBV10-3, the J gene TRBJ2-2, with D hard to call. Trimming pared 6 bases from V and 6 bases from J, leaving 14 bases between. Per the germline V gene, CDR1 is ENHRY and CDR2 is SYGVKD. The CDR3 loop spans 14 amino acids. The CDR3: CAIRPSSDSGELFF. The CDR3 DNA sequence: TGTGCCATCAGGCCATCTAGTGACTCCGGGGAGCTGTTTTTT.

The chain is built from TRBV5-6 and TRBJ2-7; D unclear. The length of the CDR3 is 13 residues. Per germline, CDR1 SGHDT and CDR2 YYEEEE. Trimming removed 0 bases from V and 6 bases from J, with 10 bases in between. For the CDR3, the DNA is TGTGCCAGCAGCTTGGGGGCAGTAGGCGAGCAGTACTTC. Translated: CASSLGAVGEQYF.

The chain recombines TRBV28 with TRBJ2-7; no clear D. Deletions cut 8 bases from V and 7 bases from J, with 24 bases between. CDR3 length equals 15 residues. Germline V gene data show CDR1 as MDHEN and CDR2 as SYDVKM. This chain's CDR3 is CASLYSLKPNGEQYF. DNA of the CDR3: TGTGCCAGCCTCTATTCGCTGAAACCTAACGGGGAGCAGTACTTC.

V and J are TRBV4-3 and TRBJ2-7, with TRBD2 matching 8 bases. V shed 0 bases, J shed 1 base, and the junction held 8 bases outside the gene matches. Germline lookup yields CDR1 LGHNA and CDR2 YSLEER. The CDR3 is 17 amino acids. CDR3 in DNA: TGCGCCAGCAGCCAAGATCGGTCAGCGGGGGTGTCCTACGAGCAGTACTTC. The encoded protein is CASSQDRSAGVSYEQYF.

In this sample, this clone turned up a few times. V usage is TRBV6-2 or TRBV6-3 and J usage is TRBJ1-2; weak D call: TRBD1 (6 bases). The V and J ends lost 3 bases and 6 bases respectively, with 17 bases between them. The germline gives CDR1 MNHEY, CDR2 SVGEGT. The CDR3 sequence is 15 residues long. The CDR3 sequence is CASSYREEGTNGYTF. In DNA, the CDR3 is TGTGCCAGCAGTTATCGAGAAGAGGGGACAAATGGCTACACCTTC.

In DNA form, the CDR3 reads TGCGCCAGCAGCCAAGAGGATTGGGGGGATTTGAACACTGAAGCTTTCTTT. It yields the protein CASSQEDWGDLNTEAFF. V is TRBV4-3 and J is TRBJ1-1, with D possibly matching TRBD1 (5 bases). Germline-derived CDR1 and CDR2 are LGHNA and YSLEER. The V gene lost 0 bases and the J gene lost 0 bases, with 14 bases spanning the gap. The CDR3 has 17 residues.

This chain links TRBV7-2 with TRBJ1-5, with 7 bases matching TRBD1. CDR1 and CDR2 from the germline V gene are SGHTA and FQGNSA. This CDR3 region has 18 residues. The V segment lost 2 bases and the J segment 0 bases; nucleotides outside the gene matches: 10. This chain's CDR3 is CASSLRDSIIYSNQPQHF. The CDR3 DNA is TGTGCCAGCAGCTTACGGGACAGCATTATCTATAGCAATCAGCCCCAGCATTTT. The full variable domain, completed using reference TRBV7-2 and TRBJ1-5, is GAGVSQSPSNKVTEKGKDVELRCDPISGHTALYWYRQSLGQGLEFLIYFQGNSAPDKSGLPSDRFSAERTGGSVSTLTIQRTQQEDSAVYLCASSLRDSIIYSNQPQHFGDGTRLSIL.

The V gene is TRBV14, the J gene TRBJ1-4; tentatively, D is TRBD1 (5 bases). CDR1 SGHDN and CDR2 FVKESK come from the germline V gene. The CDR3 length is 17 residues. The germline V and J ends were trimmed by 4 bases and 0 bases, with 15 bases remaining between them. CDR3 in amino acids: CASSPGLSSATNEKLFF. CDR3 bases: TGTGCCAGCAGCCCGGGACTATCTTCTGCAACTAATGAAAAACTGTTTTTT.

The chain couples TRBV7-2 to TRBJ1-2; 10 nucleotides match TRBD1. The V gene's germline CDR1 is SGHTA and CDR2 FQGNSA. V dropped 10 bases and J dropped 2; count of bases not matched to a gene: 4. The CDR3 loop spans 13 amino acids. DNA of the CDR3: TGTGCCACCGGGACAGGGGAGAACTATGGCTACACCTTC. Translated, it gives CATGTGENYGYTF.

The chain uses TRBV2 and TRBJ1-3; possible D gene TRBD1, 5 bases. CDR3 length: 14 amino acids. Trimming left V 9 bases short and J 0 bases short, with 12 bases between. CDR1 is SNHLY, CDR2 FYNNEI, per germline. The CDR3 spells CASVLQVSGNTIYF. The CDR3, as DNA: TGTGCCAGTGTCCTACAGGTCTCTGGAAACACCATATATTTT.

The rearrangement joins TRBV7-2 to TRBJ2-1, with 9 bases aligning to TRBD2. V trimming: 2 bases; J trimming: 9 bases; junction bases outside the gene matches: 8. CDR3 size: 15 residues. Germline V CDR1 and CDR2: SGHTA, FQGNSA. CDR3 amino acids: CASSLWASGNLEQFF. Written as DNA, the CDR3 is TGTGCCAGCAGCTTATGGGCTAGCGGGAATCTTGAGCAGTTCTTC.

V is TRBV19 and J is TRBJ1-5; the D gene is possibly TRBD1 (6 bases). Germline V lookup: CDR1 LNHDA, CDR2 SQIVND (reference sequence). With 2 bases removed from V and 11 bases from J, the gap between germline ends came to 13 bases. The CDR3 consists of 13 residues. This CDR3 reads CASSISDSSTQHF. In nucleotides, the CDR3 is TGTGCCAGTAGTATATCGGACAGCTCGACCCAGCATTTT.

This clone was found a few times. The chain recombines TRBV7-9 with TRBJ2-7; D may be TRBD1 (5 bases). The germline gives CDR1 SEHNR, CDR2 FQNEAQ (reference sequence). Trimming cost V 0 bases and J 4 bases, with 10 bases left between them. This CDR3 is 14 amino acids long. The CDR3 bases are TGTGCCAGCAGCTTAGCCGACAGTAGGTACGAGCAGTACTTC. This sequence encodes CASSLADSRYEQYF.

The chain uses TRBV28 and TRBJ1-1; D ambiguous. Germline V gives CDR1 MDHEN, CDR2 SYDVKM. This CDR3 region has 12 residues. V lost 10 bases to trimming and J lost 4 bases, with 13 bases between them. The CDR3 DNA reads TGTGCCACTCGCCCCGGGTCCACTGAAGCTTTCTTT. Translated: CATRPGSTEAFF.

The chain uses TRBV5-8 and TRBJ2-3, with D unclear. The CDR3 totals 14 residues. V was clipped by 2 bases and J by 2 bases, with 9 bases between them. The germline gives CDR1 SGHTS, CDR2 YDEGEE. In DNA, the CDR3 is TGTGCCAGCAGCTTCGCTCAGGACACAGATACGCAGTATTTT. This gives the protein CASSFAQDTDTQYF. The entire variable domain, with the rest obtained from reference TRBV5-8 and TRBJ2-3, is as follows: EAGVTQSPTHLIKTRGQQATLRCSPISGHTSVYWYQQALGLGLQFLLWYDEGEERNRGNFPPRFSGRQFPNYSSELNVNALELEDSALYLCASSFAQDTDTQYFGPGTRLTVL.